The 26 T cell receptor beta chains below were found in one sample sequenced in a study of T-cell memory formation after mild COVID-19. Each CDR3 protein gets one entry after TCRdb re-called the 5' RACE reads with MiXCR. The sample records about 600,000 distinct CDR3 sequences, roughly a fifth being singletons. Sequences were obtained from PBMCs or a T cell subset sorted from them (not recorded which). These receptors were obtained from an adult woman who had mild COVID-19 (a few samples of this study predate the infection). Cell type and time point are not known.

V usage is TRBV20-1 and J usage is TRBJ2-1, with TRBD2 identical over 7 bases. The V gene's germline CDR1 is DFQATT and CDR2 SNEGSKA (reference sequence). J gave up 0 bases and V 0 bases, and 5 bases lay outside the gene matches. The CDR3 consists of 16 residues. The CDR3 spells CSARDRTGGSYNEQFF. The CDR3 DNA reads TGCAGTGCTAGAGATAGGACGGGGGGCTCCTACAATGAGCAGTTCTTC.

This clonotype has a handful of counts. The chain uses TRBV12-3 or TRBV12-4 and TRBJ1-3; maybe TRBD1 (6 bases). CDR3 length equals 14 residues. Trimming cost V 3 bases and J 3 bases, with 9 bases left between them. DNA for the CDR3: TGTGCCAGCAGTTTTTTGGACAGTGGAAACACCATATATTTT. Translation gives CASSFLDSGNTIYF.

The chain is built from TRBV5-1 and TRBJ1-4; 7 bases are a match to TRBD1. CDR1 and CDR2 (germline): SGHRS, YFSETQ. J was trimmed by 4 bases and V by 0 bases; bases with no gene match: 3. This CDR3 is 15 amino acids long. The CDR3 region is CASSLDGTDNEKLFF. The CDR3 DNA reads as TGCGCCAGCAGCTTGGACGGGACAGATAATGAAAAACTGTTTTTT.

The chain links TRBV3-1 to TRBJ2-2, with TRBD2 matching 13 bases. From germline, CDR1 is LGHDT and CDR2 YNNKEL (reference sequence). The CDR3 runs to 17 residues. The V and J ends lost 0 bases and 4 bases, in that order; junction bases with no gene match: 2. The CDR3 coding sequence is TGTGCCAGCAGCCAAGATGGACTAGCGGGAGTCACCGGGGAGCTGTTTTTT. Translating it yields CASSQDGLAGVTGELFF.

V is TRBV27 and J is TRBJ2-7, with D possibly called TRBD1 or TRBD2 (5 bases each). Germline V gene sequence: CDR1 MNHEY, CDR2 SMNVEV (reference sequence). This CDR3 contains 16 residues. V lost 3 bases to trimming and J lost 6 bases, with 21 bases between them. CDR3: CASSLGTPGIPSEQYF. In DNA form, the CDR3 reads TGTGCCAGCAGTTTGGGGACCCCGGGTATCCCCTCCGAGCAGTACTTC.

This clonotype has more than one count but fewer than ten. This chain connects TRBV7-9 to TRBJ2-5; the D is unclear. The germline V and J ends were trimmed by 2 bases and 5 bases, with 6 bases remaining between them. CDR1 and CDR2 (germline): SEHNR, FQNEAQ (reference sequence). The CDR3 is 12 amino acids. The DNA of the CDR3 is TGTGCCAGCAGCTTAATGCGGGAGACCCAGTACTTC. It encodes CASSLMRETQYF.

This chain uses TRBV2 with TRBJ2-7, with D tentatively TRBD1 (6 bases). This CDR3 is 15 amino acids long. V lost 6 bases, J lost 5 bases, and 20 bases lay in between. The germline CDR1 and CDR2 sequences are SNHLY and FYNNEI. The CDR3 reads CASSSQGLSLHEQYF. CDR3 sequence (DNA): TGTGCCAGCAGCTCTCAGGGGTTAAGCCTCCACGAGCAGTACTTC.

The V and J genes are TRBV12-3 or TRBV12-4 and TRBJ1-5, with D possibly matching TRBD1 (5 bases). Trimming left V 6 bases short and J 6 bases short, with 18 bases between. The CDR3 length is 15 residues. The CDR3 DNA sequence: TGTGCCAGCAGACTTGGGACCCGAAGGGGTCAGCCCCAGCATTTT. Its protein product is CASRLGTRRGQPQHF.

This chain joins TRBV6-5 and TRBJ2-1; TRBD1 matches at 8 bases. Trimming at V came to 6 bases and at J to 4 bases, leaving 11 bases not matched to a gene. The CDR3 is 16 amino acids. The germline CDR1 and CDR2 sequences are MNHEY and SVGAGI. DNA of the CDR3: TGTGCCAGCAGGTCGACAGGGGTGGGATCTTACAATGAGCAGTTCTTC. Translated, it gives CASRSTGVGSYNEQFF.

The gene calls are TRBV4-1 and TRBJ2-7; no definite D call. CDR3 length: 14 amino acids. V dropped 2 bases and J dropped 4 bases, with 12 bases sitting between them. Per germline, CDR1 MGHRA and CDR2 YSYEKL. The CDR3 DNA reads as TGCGCCAGCAGCCAAAATGCTGGAGTATACGAGCAGTACTTC. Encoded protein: CASSQNAGVYEQYF.

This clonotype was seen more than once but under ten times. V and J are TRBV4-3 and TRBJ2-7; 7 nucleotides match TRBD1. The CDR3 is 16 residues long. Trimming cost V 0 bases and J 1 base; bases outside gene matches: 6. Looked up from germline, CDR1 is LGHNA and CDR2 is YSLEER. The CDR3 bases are TGCGCCAGCAGCCAAGATCCGAGGGGACAGTCCTACGAGCAGTACTTC. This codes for CASSQDPRGQSYEQYF.

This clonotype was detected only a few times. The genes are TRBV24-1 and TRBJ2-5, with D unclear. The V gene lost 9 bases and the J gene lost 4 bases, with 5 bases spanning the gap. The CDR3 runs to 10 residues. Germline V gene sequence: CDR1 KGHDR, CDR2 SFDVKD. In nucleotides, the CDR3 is TGTGCCACCTCCCGAGAGACCCAGTACTTC. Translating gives CATSRETQYF.

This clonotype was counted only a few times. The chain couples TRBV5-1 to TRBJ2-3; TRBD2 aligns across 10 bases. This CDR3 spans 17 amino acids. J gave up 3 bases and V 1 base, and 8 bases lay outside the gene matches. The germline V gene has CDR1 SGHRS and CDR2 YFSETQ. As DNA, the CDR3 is TGCGCCAGCAGCTTGCTAGCGGGGGCCTTTCGGACAGATACGCAGTATTTT. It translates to CASSLLAGAFRTDTQYF. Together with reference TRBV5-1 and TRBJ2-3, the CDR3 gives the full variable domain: KAGVTQTPRYLIKTRGQQVTLSCSPISGHRSVSWYQQTPGQGLQFLFEYFSETQRNKGNFPGRFSGRQFSNSRSEMNVSTLELGDSALYLCASSLLAGAFRTDTQYFGPGTRLTVL.

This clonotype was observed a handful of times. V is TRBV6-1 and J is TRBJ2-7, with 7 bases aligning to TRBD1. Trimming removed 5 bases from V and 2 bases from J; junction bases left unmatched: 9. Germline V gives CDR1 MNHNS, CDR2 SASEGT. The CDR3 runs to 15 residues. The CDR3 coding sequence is TGTGCCAGCAGTAAAAGACAGGGTGGAACCTACGAGCAGTACTTC. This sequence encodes CASSKRQGGTYEQYF.

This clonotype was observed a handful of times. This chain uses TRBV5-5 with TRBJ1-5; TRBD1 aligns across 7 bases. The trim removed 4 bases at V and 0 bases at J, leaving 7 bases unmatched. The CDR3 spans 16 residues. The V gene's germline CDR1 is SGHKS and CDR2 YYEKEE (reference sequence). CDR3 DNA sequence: TGTGCCAGCAGCCGGGGGACAGCAACTAGCAATCAGCCCCAGCATTTT. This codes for CASSRGTATSNQPQHF. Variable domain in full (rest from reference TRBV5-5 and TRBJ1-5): DAGVTQSPTHLIKTRGQQVTLRCSPISGHKSVSWYQQVLGQGPQFIFQYYEKEERGRGNFPDRFSARQFPNYSSELNVNALLLGDSALYLCASSRGTATSNQPQHFGDGTRLSIL.

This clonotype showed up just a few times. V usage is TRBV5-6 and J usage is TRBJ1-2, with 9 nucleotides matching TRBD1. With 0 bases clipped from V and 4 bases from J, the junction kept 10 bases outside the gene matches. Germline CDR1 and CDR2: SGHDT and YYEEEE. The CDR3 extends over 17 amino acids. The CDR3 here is CASSLGRRTGEFYGYTF. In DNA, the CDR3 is TGTGCCAGCAGCTTGGGTCGGCGGACAGGGGAGTTCTATGGCTACACCTTC.

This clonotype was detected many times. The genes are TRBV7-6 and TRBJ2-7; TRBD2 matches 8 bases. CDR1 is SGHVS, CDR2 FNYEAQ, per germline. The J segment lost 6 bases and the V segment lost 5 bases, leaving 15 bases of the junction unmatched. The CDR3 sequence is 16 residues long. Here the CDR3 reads CASSPQAGVTSLEQYF. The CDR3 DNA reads TGTGCCAGCAGCCCTCAAGCGGGAGTTACCTCCCTCGAGCAGTACTTC.

The CDR3 region has the DNA TGCAGTGCTAGAGGTTTTAGCGGGAACACCGGGGAGCTGTTTTTT. Its translation: CSARGFSGNTGELFF. V is TRBV20-1 and J is TRBJ2-2, with a possible D match to TRBD2 (6 bases). Germline CDR1 DFQATT, CDR2 SNEGSKA (reference sequence). The CDR3 has 15 residues. Trimming stripped 1 base from V and 1 base from J, with 10 bases between.

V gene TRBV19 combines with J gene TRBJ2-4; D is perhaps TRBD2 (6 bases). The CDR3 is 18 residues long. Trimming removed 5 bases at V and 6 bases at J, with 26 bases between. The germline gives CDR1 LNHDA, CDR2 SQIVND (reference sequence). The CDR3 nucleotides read TGTGCCAGTAGTTTGGACTCGGGGGTTCAAGGCTCGGGAAACATTCAGTACTTC. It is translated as CASSLDSGVQGSGNIQYF.

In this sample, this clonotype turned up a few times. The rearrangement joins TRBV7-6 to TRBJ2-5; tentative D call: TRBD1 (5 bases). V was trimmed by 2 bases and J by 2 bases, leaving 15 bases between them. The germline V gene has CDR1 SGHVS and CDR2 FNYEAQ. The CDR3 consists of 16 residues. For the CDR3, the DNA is TGTGCCAGCAGCTTAACGCCAGGGAATACTCAAGAGACCCAGTACTTC. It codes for CASSLTPGNTQETQYF.

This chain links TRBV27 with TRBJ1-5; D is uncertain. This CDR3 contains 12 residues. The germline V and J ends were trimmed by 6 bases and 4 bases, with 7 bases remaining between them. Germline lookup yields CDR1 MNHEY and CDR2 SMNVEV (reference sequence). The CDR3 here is CASRIGNQPQHF. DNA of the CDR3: TGTGCCAGCAGGATCGGGAATCAGCCCCAGCATTTT.

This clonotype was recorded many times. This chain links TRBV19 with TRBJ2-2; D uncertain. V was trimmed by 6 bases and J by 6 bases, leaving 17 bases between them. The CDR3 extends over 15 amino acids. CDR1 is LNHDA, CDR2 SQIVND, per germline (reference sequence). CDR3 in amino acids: CASRGSDLGPGELFF. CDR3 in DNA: TGTGCCAGTAGAGGGTCGGACCTAGGGCCCGGGGAGCTGTTTTTT.

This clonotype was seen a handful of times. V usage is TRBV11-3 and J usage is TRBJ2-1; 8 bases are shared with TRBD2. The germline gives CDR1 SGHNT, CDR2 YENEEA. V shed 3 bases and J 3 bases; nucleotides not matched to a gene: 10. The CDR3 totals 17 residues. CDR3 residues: CASSFGSRRGVYNEQFF. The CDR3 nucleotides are TGTGCCAGCAGCTTCGGGTCGCGGCGGGGGGTCTACAATGAGCAGTTCTTC.

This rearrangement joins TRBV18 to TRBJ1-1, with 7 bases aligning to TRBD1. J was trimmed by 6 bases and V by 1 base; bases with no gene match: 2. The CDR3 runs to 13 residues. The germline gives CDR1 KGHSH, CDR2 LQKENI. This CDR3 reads CASSPQQGPEAFF. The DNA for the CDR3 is TGTGCCAGCTCACCACAACAGGGGCCTGAAGCTTTCTTT.

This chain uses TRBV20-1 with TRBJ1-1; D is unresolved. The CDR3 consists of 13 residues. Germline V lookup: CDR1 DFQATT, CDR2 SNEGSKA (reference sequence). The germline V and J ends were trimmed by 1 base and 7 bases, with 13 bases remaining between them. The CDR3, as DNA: TGCAGTGCTAGAGTTTCAGGACCTCTTGAAGCTTTCTTT. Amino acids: CSARVSGPLEAFF.

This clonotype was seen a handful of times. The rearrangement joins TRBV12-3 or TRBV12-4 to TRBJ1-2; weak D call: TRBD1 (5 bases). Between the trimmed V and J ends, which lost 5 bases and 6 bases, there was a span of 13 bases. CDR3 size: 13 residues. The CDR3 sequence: CASSPHGADGYTF. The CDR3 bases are TGTGCCAGCAGTCCTCATGGGGCGGATGGCTACACCTTC.